The entry below gives a single T cell receptor beta chain sequence along with its context. Its specificity is unknown. The sample comes from a study of blood T cells in healthy people across ages. Study-level results: Naive T cell percentage and TCR beta diversity correlated strongly.

Through a sample-barcoded 5' primer and a J-beta primer mix, a second PCR was run for roughly 6 to 11 cycles. TCRdb reanalysed the 5' RACE reads using MiXCR and keeps one entry per CDR3 protein. The sample carries about 290,000 distinct CDR3 sequences, 25% to 30% recorded once. The CDR3 has 15 amino acids. Germline CDR1 SGHVS, CDR2 FNYEAQ. Trimming cost V 5 bases and J 7 bases, with 20 bases left between them. Sequencing was done on a sample of blood. V and J are TRBV7-6 and TRBJ2-5, with a possible D match to TRBD2 (6 bases). This sequence was found in a woman aged 70 to 79 in good health. The CDR3 sequence: CASSAGTGEVWTQYF. In DNA, the CDR3 is TGTGCCAGCAGCGCCGGGACTGGGGAGGTGTGGACCCAGTACTTC.